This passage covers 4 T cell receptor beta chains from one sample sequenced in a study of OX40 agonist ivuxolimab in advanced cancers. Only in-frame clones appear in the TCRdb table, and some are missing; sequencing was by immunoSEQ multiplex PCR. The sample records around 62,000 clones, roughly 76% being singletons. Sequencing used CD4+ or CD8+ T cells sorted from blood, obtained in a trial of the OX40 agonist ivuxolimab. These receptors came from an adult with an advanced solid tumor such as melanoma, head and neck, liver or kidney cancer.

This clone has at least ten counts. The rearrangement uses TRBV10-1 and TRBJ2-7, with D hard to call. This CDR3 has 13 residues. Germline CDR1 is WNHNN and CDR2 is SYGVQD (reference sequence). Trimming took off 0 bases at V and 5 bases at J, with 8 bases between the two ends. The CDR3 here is CASSESEANEQYF. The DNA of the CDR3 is TGCGCCAGCAGTGAGTCGGAAGCGAACGAGCAGTACTTC.

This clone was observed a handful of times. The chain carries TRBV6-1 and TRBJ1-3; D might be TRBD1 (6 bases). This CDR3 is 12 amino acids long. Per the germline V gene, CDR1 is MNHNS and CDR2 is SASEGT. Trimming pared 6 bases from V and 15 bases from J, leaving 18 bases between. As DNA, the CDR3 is TGTGCCAGCAGGCACCCAGGGGCGCGGGGATATTTT. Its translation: CASRHPGARGYF.

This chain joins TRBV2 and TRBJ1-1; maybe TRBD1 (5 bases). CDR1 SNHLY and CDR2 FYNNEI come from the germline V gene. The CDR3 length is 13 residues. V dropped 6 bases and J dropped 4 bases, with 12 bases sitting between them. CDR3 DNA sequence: TGTGCCAGCAGCGCAGGGTTTAGCACTGAAGCTTTCTTT. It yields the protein CASSAGFSTEAFF.

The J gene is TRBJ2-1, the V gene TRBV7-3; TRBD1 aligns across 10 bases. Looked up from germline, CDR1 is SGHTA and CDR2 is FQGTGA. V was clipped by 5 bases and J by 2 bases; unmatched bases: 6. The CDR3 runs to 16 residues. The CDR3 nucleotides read TGTGCCAGCAGCCCCTGGGACAGGGGAACCTACAATGAGCAGTTCTTC. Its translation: CASSPWDRGTYNEQFF.